Below are 6 T cell receptor beta chains sequenced from a single sample in a study of T cell responses to AZD1222 COVID-19 vaccine. Clones were read by immunoSEQ multiplex PCR, and TCRdb kept only the in-frame ones, dropping some. The sample lists around 130,000 clones; roughly 87% were seen once. Material: peripheral blood, obtained 28 days after the second AZD1222 dose. These receptors all come from an adult who received the AZD1222 COVID-19 vaccine.

This rearrangement joins TRBV6-5 to TRBJ2-7, with 8 bases identical to TRBD2. Trimming cost V 6 bases and J 3 bases; bases outside gene matches: 10. Germline CDR1 MNHEY, CDR2 SVGAGI. CDR3 length: 15 residues. In DNA, the CDR3 is TGTGCCAGCAGGAGGACCGGGACTAGAAGCTACGAGCAGTACTTC. Residues: CASRRTGTRSYEQYF.

The chain recombines TRBV2 with TRBJ2-1; perhaps TRBD2 as D (5 bases). The ends were cut back, 8 bases at V and 3 bases at J, with 14 bases in the middle. This CDR3 comprises 14 residues. The V gene's germline CDR1 is SNHLY and CDR2 FYNNEI. CDR3 residues: CASSVGRGYNEQFF. CDR3 sequence (DNA): TGTGCCAGCTCCGTGGGCCGGGGCTACAATGAGCAGTTCTTC.

This chain connects TRBV2 to TRBJ1-5; 8 nucleotides match TRBD1. The CDR3 is made up of 15 amino acids. CDR1 SNHLY and CDR2 FYNNEI come from the germline V gene. The V and J ends lost 6 bases and 6 bases, in that order; junction bases with no gene match: 10. Here the CDR3 reads CASSFGQGRIQPQHF. The CDR3 DNA follows: TGTGCCAGCAGCTTCGGACAGGGTCGAATTCAGCCCCAGCATTTT.

The chain recombines TRBV18 with TRBJ2-3; TRBD1 matches at 9 bases. J was trimmed by 0 bases and V by 4 bases; bases with no gene match: 5. CDR1 is KGHSH and CDR2 is LQKENI in the germline V gene. The CDR3 spans 16 residues. In DNA, the CDR3 is TGTGCCAGCTCACGACAGGGGGTTACTAGCACAGATACGCAGTATTTT. It translates to CASSRQGVTSTDTQYF.

The rearrangement links TRBV27 to TRBJ1-2; 8 bases map to TRBD1. The CDR3 consists of 17 residues. Germline V gene data show CDR1 as MNHEY and CDR2 as SMNVEV (reference sequence). Germline trimming cut 7 bases from V and 0 bases from J; bases unmatched to any gene: 13. CDR3 bases: TGTGCCAGCAAATGGAGTGGGGACAGGACCTCTAACTATGGCTACACCTTC. Protein product: CASKWSGDRTSNYGYTF.

The chain joins TRBV9 to TRBJ1-2, with D uncertain. The germline CDR1 and CDR2 sequences are SGDLS and YYNGEE. V lost 4 bases and J lost 7, with 17 bases in between. The CDR3 sequence is 14 residues long. The CDR3, as DNA: TGTGCCAGCAGCACCCGGCCCAACTGGTCTGGCTACACCTTC. Its translation is CASSTRPNWSGYTF.